This T cell receptor beta chain was retrieved from a study of blood T cell repertoires in COVID-19. With 4 bases removed from V and 6 bases from J, the gap between germline ends came to 16 bases. The CDR3 spans 15 residues. Germline V gives CDR1 MDHEN, CDR2 SYDVKM. Clones were sequenced by immunoSEQ multiplex PCR, and TCRdb holds only the in-frame ones, with some missing. The data contain about 200,000 clones, 80% to 85% of them singletons. Source material: peripheral blood. The receptor was isolated from a woman between 65 and 79 years old with COVID-19, enrolled during active disease. The chain joins TRBV28 to TRBJ2-1; a weak D match, TRBD1 (6 bases). The CDR3 sequence is CASSSGKLGGNEQFF. In DNA, the CDR3 is TGTGCCAGCAGTTCCGGGAAGTTAGGGGGCAATGAGCAGTTCTTC.